Here is one T cell receptor (beta chain) with its context. The table lists this clone with a few counts. Its antigen remains unidentified. There are no base qualities to consult, and no much larger clone falls within one base. The data were obtained in a study of T cell responses to AZD1222 COVID-19 vaccine (dated by TCRdb to the early 2020s). A note on the overall study: AZD1222 recipients with second doses at about 4 weeks or about 12 weeks were pooled, because spike-specific TCR depth and breadth did not differ between schedules. A total of approximately 250 trial participants underwent TCR sequencing, of whom nearly 210 had received two doses of AZD1222 and roughly 26 had received two doses of the MenACWY control vaccine. Trial participants were enrolled by age into 18-55, 56-69 and 70-plus year subgroups, with about 150, 28 and 57 TCR-sequenced participants respectively. Points the paper makes about the study in general: The vaccine-associated CD4 TCRs covered the entire spike protein, and the dominant responses fell in regions 160-218 and 743-854. Reportedly, almost half of the unique spike-specific TCRs recognized epitopes lying outside the regions that are mutated in the B.1.351 and B.1.1.7 variants. Most participants were white British and females outnumbered males, and the authors suggested that clonal diversity may have been underestimated. A significant rise in spike-specific TCR breadth and depth was observed after two AZD1222 doses relative to day 0 and relative to MenACWY recipients. In the small 56-69-year group, the increase in depth fell short of significance, most likely because of low power. Only a handful of AZD1222 recipients were SARS-CoV-2 seropositive at baseline, limiting conclusions about previously exposed vaccinees. No day 14 peak-response samples were available, so repertoires were characterized only after the peak T cell response.

The CDR3 regions of human TCRbeta chains were analyzed by immunosequencing. Per the authors' processing: TCRs in the repertoires were matched against a reference library of SARS-CoV-2-specific TCRs that had been generated with the MIRA antigen-specificity platform. Breadth meant the fraction of unique TCRs that were SARS-CoV-2-associated, whereas depth meant the fraction of total T cells that were SARS-CoV-2-associated. Using the MIRA data, every spike-specific TCR was mapped to the spike region that the TCR reacted to and assigned to either a CD4 or a CD8 class. Log10-transformed breadth and depth values were compared by one-way ANOVA with Sidak's multiple comparisons tests. Drawn from immuneACCESS, this table holds only the in-frame rearrangements with V and J called that TCRdb kept. Clones are partly lost; checked studies trace under half to an unresolved V gene and leave the rest unexplained. Clone size and V and J calls were adopted from that table, with D and trimming inferred from the DNA. The sample has 84,000 or so clones on record, roughly 88% of them singletons. In total, the top ten clones hold around 17% of the sample.

In light of the paper, this sample's time point label describes: baseline before first vaccination. The vaccinee samples were drawn from two UK trials, COV001 and COV002, one of which was a single-blind randomized controlled phase 2/3 trial testing AZD1222 (ChAdOx1 nCoV-19) in healthy adults. For TCRbeta chain sequencing, PBMC samples were collected from trial participants at day 0 and at day 28 after the second dose. Sequenced here: peripheral blood, sampled on day 0 of AZD1222 vaccination. The source is an adult in good health.

The CDR3 protein: CASSPVDSYNEQFF. Read as DNA, the sequence is TGTGCCAGCTCACCGGTGGACAGCTACAATGAGCAGTTCTTC. The chain uses TRBV18 and TRBJ2-1; the D region possibly corresponds to TRBD1 (6 bases align). V is reduced by 3 bases and J by 3 bases, leaving a spacing of 9 bases between them. Measured from the cysteine to the phenylalanine, the CDR3 is 14 residues long. Solely the CDR3 DNA is kept, with 42 bases framed from the first base. Looking up the germline V gene yields CDR1 KGHSH and CDR2 LQKENI.